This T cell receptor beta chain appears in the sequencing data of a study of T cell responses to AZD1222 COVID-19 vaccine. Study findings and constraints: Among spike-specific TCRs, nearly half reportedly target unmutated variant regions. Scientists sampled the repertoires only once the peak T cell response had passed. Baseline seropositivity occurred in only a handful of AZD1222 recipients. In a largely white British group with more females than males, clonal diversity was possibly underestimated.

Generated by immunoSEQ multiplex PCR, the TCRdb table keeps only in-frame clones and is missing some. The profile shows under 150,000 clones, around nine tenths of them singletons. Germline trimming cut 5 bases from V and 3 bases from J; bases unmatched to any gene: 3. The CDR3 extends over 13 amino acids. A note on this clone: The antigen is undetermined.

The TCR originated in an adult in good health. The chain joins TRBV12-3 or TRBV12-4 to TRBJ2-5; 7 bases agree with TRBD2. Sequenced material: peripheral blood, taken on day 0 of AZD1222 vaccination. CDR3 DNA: TGTGCCAGCAGTGCCGGGACTAAAGAGACCCAGTACTTC. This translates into CASSAGTKETQYF.